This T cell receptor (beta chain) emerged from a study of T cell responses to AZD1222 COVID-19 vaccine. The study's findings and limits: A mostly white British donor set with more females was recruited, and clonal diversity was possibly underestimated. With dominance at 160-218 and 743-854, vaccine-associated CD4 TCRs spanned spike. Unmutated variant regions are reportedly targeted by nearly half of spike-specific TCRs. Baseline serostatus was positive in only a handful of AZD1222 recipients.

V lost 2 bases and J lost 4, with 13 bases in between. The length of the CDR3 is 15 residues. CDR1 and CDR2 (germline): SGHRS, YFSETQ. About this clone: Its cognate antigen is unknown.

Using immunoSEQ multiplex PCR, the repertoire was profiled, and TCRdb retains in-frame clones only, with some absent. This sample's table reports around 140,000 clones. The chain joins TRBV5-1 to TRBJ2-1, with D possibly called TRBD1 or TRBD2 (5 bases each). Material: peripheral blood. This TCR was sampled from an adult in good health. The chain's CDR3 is CASSFTGTMYNEQFF. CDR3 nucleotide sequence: TGCGCCAGCAGCTTCACCGGGACCATGTACAATGAGCAGTTCTTC.